The source of this TCR beta chain is a study of blood T cell repertoires in COVID-19. Overall study: Sites across the United States, Italy and Spain contributed samples from acute and convalescent COVID-19. In each case, the material was cDNA or gDNA derived from T cells, B-cell-depleted T cells, or PBMCs.

Germline CDR1 reads KGHSH; CDR2 reads LQKENI. Losses at the gene ends were 3 bases for V and 10 bases for J; bases not matched to a gene: 6. The CDR3 has 14 amino acids. Original handling: Estimates of nucleated cell counts were drawn from the amplification of reference gene primers. Profiled with immunoSEQ multiplex PCR; TCRdb holds only in-frame clones, not every one. V, J and clone size reflect that table, while D and trimming were determined from the DNA. The repertoire holds some 97,000 clones, with less than 95% as singletons. Sequencing used peripheral blood. The source of this sequence is a man in his fifties or sixties with acute or convalescent COVID-19. This chain uses TRBV18 with TRBJ1-1; 12 positions match TRBD1. The CDR3 protein is CASSPGTGGMGAFF. In DNA form, the CDR3 reads TGTGCCAGCTCACCGGGGACAGGGGGCATGGGAGCTTTCTTT.